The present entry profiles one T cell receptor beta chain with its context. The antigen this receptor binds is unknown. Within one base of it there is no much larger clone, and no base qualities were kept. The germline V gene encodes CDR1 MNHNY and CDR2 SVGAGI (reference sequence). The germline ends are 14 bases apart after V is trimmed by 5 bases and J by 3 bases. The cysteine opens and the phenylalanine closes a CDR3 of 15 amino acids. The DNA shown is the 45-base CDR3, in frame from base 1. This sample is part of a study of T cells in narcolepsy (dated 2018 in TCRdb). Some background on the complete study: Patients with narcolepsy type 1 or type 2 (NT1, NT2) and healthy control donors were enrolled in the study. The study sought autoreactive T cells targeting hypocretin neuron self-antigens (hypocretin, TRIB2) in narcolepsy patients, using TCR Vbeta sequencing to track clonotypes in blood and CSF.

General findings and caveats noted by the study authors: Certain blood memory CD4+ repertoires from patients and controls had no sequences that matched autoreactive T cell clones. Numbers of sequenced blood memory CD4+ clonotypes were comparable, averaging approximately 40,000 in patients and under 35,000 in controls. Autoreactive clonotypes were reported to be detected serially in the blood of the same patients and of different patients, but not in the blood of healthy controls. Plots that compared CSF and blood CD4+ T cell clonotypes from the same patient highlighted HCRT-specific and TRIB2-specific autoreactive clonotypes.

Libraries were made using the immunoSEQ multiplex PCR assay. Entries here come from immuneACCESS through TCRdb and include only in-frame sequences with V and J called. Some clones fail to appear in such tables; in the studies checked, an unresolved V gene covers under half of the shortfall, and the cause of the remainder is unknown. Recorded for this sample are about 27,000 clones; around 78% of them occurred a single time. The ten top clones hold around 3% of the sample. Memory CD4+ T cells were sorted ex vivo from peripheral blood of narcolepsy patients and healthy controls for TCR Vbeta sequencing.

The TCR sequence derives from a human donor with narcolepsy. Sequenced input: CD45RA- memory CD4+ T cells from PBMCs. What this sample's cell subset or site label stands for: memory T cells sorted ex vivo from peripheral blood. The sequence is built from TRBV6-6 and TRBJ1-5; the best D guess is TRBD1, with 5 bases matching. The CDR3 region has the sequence CASSEWQGPNQPQHF. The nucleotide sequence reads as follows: TGTGCCAGCAGTGAGTGGCAGGGCCCCAATCAGCCCCAGCATTTT.